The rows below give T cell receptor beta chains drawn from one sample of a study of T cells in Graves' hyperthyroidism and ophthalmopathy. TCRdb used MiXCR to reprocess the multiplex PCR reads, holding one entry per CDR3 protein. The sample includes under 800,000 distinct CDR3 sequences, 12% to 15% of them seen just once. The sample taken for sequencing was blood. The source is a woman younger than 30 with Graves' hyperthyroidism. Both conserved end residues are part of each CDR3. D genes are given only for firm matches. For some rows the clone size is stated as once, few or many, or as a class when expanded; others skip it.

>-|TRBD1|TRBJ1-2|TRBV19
TGTGCCAGTAGTCCTCAAAGGACAGGGGGTATTCATGGCTACACCTTC
CASSPQRTGGIHGYTF
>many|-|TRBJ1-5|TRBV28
TGTGCCAGCAGCCCGCAGGGGTCGGGCAATCAGCCCCAGCATTTT
CASSPQGSGNQPQHF
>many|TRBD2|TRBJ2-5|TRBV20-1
TGCAGTGCTCCCCCCACCTCTCGCGGGAGAGAGACCCAGTACTTC
CSAPPTSRGRETQYF
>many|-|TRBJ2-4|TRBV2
TGTGCCAGCAGACCCCGCAAGACAAACATTCAGTACTTC
CASRPRKTNIQYF
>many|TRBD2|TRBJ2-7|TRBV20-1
TGCAGTGCTAGAGATGGGGGACTAGCGGGGTGGCAGTACTTC
CSARDGGLAGWQYF
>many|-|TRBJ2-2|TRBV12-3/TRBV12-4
TGTGCCAGCACCCCAGGTATACGAACCGGGGAGCTGTTTTTT
CASTPGIRTGELFF
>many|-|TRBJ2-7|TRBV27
TGTGCCAGCAGTACCCTGCGGGCGGTAGAAGCCTACGAGCAGTACTTC
CASSTLRAVEAYEQYF
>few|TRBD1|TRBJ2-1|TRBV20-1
TGCAGTGCTAGAGACCCCGGGACAGGGTACAATGAGCAGTTCTTC
CSARDPGTGYNEQFF
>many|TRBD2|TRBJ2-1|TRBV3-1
TGTGCCAGCAGCCAAGTAGGCGGGACTAGCGGGAGTAATGAGCAGTTCTTC
CASSQVGGTSGSNEQFF
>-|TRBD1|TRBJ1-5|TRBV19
TGTGCCAGTAGGCCTGACAGGGGGCCTCCAACGTACAATCAGCCCCAGCATTTT
CASRPDRGPPTYNQPQHF
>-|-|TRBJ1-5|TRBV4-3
TGCGCCAGCAGCCAAGATCTAGGGGAGCCCCAGCATTTT
CASSQDLGEPQHF
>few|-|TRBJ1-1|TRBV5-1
TGCGCCAGCAGCCCAGACCCGGGAACTGAAGCTTTCTTT
CASSPDPGTEAFF
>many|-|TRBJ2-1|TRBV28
TGTGCCAGCAGTTTATGGACTCTCCGGGAGTTAAACAATGAGCAGTTCTTC
CASSLWTLRELNNEQFF
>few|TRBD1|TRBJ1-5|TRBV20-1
TGCAGTACTTCTGACAGGGGAAGCAATCAGCCCCAGCATTTT
CSTSDRGSNQPQHF
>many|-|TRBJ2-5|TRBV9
TGTGCCAGCAGCGTAGGGTCGGGAGTATCAGAGACCCAGTACTTC
CASSVGSGVSETQYF
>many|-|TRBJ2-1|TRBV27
TGTGCCAGCAGTTTATATCCACGCCACAATGAGCAGTTCTTC
CASSLYPRHNEQFF
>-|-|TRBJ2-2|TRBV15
TGTGCCACCAGCAGAGATCTCTGGGGGAGCGCGAACACCGGGGAGCTGTTTTTT
CATSRDLWGSANTGELFF
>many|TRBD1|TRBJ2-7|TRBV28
TGTGCCAGCAGTTCTCTTACCGGGACAGGGATCTACGAGCAGTACTTC
CASSSLTGTGIYEQYF
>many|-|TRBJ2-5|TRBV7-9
TGTGCCAGCAGCTTAACGAGGGGGGCAAATCTAAAAGAGACCCAGTACTTC
CASSLTRGANLKETQYF
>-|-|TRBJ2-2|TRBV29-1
TGCAGCGCTGCCGGACAAACCGGGGAGCTGTTTTTT
CSAAGQTGELFF
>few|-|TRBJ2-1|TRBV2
TGTGCCAGCAGGTATCGGCTGTTCGGTGAGCAGTTCTTC
CASRYRLFGEQFF
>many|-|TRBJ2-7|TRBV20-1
TGCAGTGCTCCAGTCAATTCGGTGGACGAGCAGTACTTC
CSAPVNSVDEQYF
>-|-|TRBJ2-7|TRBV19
TGTGCCACCCGGCTAACGGCGACAGCCTACGAGCAGTACTTC
CATRLTATAYEQYF
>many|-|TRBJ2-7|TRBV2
TGTGCCAGCAGTCAACAGGGTTGGGGATACGAGCAGTACTTC
CASSQQGWGYEQYF
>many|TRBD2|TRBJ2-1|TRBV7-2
TGTGCCAGCAGCTTACGTGGTAGCGGGGGGAAGAATGAGCAGTTCTTC
CASSLRGSGGKNEQFF
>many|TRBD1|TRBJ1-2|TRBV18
TGTGCCAGCTCACGAGACAGGGTCTCTTATGGCTACACCTTC
CASSRDRVSYGYTF
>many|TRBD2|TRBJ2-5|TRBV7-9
TGTGCCAGCGAGGGCGGGGGGGGCCAAGAGACCCAGTACTTC
CASEGGGGQETQYF
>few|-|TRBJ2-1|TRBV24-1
TGTGCCACCAGTGATCTCCCACCTACATACAATGAGCAGTTCTTC
CATSDLPPTYNEQFF
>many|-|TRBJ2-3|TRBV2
TGTGCCAGCAGTGTGGGTTCCCGCACAGATACGCAGTATTTT
CASSVGSRTDTQYF
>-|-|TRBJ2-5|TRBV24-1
TGTGCCACCAGTGATTTCTCCGAAGGGCTACGGACCCAGTACTTC
CATSDFSEGLRTQYF
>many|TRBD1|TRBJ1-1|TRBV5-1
TGCGCCAGCAGCTTGGCCAGGGGGGGGTGGCCTGAAGCTTTCTTT
CASSLARGGWPEAFF
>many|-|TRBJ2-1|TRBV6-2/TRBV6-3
TGTGCCAGCTTTTCCTCCAATGAGCAGTTCTTC
CASFSSNEQFF
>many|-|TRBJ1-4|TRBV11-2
TGTGCCAGCAGCTTAGACGGGGGGAAACTGTTTTTT
CASSLDGGKLFF
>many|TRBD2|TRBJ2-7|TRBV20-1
TGCAGTGCTACTGGCACTAGCGGAACCGGGTTTCCATACGAGCAGTACTTC
CSATGTSGTGFPYEQYF
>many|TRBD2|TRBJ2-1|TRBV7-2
TGTGCCAGCAGCTACCGGACTAGCGGGAGGTACAATGAGCAGTTCTTC
CASSYRTSGRYNEQFF
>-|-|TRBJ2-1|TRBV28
TGTGCCAGCCGGGCCGGGAACTCCTACAATGAGCAGTTCTTC
CASRAGNSYNEQFF
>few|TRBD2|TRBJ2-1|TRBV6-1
TGTGCCAGCAGTTCCCCTCCCGGGACTAGCGGGAGTCGTGAGCAGTTCTTC
CASSSPPGTSGSREQFF
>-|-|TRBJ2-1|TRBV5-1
TGCGCCAGCAGCTTGGCCAACGTTAGGGATGAGCAGTTCTTC
CASSLANVRDEQFF
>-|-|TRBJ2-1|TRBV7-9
TGTGCCAGCTTCTCCATCAATGAGCAGTTCTTC
CASFSINEQFF
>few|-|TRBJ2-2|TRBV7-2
TGTGCCAGCAGCTCCGGGACCCCTCCGTCCGGGGAGCTGTTTTTT
CASSSGTPPSGELFF
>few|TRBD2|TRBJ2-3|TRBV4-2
TGTGCCAGCAGCCAAGCCTACTCAGCGGGAGTGAAGACAGATACGCAGTATTTT
CASSQAYSAGVKTDTQYF
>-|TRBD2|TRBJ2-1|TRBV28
TGTGCCAGCGGCACTAGCGGGGCCTACAATGAGCAGTTCTTC
CASGTSGAYNEQFF
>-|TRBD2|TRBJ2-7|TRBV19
TGTGCCAGTAGTATGGGGACGGGAGGGAGCTCCTACGAGCAGTACTTC
CASSMGTGGSSYEQYF
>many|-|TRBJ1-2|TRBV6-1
TGTGCCAGCAGTGAAGTAATAGGACGCGGGGACCTCGGCTATGGCTACACCTTC
CASSEVIGRGDLGYGYTF
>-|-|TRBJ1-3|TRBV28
TGTGCCAGCTTGCCCGGGACTGCAAAAGGAAACACCATATATTTT
CASLPGTAKGNTIYF
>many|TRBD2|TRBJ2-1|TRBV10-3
TGTGCCATCAGTGGCGGGAGGGCCTACAATGAGCAGTTCTTC
CAISGGRAYNEQFF
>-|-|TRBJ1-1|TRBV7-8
TGTGCCAGCAGCTTAGCAACAGACTCCAGCCAGTACACTGAAGCTTTCTTT
CASSLATDSSQYTEAFF
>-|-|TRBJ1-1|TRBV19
TGTGCCAGTAGTACTGGGTTGACAGGCCATAAGATTGAAGCTTTCTTT
CASSTGLTGHKIEAFF